Sequencing of this T cell receptor (beta chain) was carried out in a study of brain T cells in children with intractable seizures. Findings of the study overall: Only CDR3 sequence similarity suggested viral specificity, without known HCMV serostatus.

Sequenced by immunoSEQ multiplex PCR; TCRdb stores in-frame clones only, minus some. The sample holds 62,000 or so clones, 90% to 96% seen once. Germline loops: CDR1 MRHNA, CDR2 SNTAGT. This CDR3 is 18 amino acids long. The V end lost 0 bases, the J end lost 2 bases, and 20 bases lay between the germline ends. Patients received at least one anti-epileptic drug before surgery. Comments on this clone: Its antigen remains unknown.

The rearrangement joins TRBV6-4 to TRBJ2-7; possible D gene TRBD1, 5 bases. This clonotype was obtained from a boy in the first two years of life with focal cortical dysplasia and intractable seizures. The sample here was peripheral blood, taken at surgery. In DNA form, the CDR3 reads TGTGCCAGCAGTGACTCGACAGACCACTTAGCTCCGGCCTACGAGCAGTACTTC. This codes for CASSDSTDHLAPAYEQYF.